This T cell receptor (beta chain) originates from a study of T-cell memory formation after mild COVID-19. The overall study: Each donor largely had its own TCR clusters. Study results and caveats: CD4+ contracting clones lay mainly in CM and EM, CD8+ ones in EMRA. Researchers found some responding clones in pre-infection memory, a sign that cross-reactive memory joined.

The CDR3 extends over 13 amino acids. Germline V lookup: CDR1 MDHEN, CDR2 SYDVKM. V was shortened by 5 bases and J by 6 bases, with 14 bases between the two germline ends. It was 5'RACE with constant-segment primers that produced the TCR alpha and TCR beta cDNA libraries, which carried sample barcodes and UMIs. Each CDR3 protein is one row after TCRdb ran MiXCR on the 5' RACE reads. The table includes tens of thousands of distinct CDR3 sequences, around a quarter detected once. This clonotype appeared once. Antigen: not known. The receptor was derived from a man between 18 and 35 years old who had mild COVID-19 (a few samples of this study predate the infection). Cell type and time point are not known. What was sequenced was PBMCs or a T cell subset sorted from them (not recorded which). The chain is built from TRBV28 and TRBJ2-7, with D perhaps TRBD2 (5 bases). CDR3 DNA: TGTGCCAGCAGTCCCCTCCGAGGGCGCGAGCAGTACGTC. Its protein product is CASSPLRGREQYV.